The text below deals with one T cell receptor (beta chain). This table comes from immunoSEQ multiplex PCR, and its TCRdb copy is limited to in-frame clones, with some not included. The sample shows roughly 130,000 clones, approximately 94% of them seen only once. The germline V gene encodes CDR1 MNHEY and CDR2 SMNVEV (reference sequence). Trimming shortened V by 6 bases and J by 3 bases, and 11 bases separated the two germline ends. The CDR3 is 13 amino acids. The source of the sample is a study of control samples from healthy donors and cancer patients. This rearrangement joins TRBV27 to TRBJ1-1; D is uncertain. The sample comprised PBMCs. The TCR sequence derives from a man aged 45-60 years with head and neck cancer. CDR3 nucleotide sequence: TGTGCCAGCAGGGAGGGCGGCCACACTGAAGCTTTCTTT. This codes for CASREGGHTEAFF.